A single sample gave rise to the 26 T cell receptor beta chains below, sequenced in a study of cytotoxic CD8 clonotypes in ibrutinib-treated CLL. Generated by immunoSEQ multiplex PCR, the TCRdb table keeps only in-frame clones and is missing some. Among roughly 70,000 clones listed, 90% were seen once. Sequenced material: PBMCs, taken after 12 months of ibrutinib treatment. Receptors were obtained from a human donor with chronic lymphocytic leukemia.

The V gene is TRBV5-1, the J gene TRBJ2-2, with a weak D call TRBD2 (6 bases). This CDR3 has 15 residues. Germline CDR1 is SGHRS and CDR2 is YFSETQ. V was pared by 4 bases and J by 6 bases, with 16 bases between. CDR3 in amino acids: CASSLTRGGPGELFF. CDR3 DNA sequence: TGCGCCAGCAGCCTGACTAGAGGAGGTCCCGGGGAGCTGTTTTTT.

The chain carries TRBV11-2 and TRBJ2-3, with D maybe TRBD2 (5 bases). The CDR3 is 16 amino acids. Trimming stripped 2 bases from V and 0 bases from J, with 12 bases between. Germline loops: CDR1 SGHAT, CDR2 FQNNGV. Written as DNA, the CDR3 is TGTGCCAGCAGCTTAAGGTCTAGCCGGAGCACAGATACGCAGTATTTT. Its translation is CASSLRSSRSTDTQYF.

V is TRBV2 and J is TRBJ2-7; D is undetermined. Germline-derived CDR1 and CDR2 are SNHLY and FYNNEI. V gave up 2 bases and J gave up 4 bases, with 3 bases separating them. The CDR3 length is 11 residues. The DNA for the CDR3 is TGTGCCAGCAGTGAACGGTACGAGCAGTACTTC. It yields the protein CASSERYEQYF.

V gene TRBV12-5 combines with J gene TRBJ2-2, with 7 bases fitting TRBD1. Germline loops: CDR1 LGHNT, CDR2 FRNRAP. The CDR3 is 14 residues long. V dropped 5 bases and J dropped 3; count of bases not matched to a gene: 3. CDR3 loop: CASGPGTDTGELFF. CDR3 bases: TGTGCTAGTGGTCCCGGGACAGACACCGGGGAGCTGTTTTTT.

J is TRBJ2-7 and V is TRBV19; 9 bases fit TRBD2. V trimming: 1 base; J trimming: 6 bases; junction bases outside the gene matches: 7. CDR3 length: 15 amino acids. Germline V gene lookup returns CDR1 LNHDA and CDR2 SQIVND (reference sequence). The CDR3 reads CASSIGLAGAAEQYF. The CDR3 DNA sequence: TGTGCCAGTAGTATAGGATTAGCGGGAGCGGCCGAGCAGTACTTC.

This chain connects TRBV5-1 to TRBJ1-4, with D possibly matching TRBD1 (5 bases). This CDR3 region has 16 residues. Trimming pared 4 bases from V and 5 bases from J, leaving 18 bases between. CDR1 is SGHRS, CDR2 YFSETQ, per germline. The DNA for the CDR3 is TGCGCCAGCAGCCAGTCCCCGGGGCTGGGGAATGAAAAACTGTTTTTT. Translating gives CASSQSPGLGNEKLFF.

J is TRBJ2-3 and V is TRBV27, with D uncertain. The CDR3 spans 13 residues. V was cut by 7 bases and J by 2 bases, with 10 bases left in between. Germline V gene lookup returns CDR1 MNHEY and CDR2 SMNVEV (reference sequence). CDR3 protein: CASTLRNTDTQYF. CDR3 DNA sequence: TGTGCCAGCACCCTCCGGAACACAGATACGCAGTATTTT.

This clone was seen more than once but under ten times. The rearrangement links TRBV7-9 to TRBJ1-2; D gene uncertain. The CDR3 is made up of 12 amino acids. V was pared by 6 bases and J by 6 bases, with 11 bases between. Per germline, CDR1 SEHNR and CDR2 FQNEAQ (reference sequence). This chain's CDR3 is CASRWTIHGYTF. In DNA form, the CDR3 reads TGTGCCAGCAGGTGGACGATCCATGGCTACACCTTC.

The chain has TRBV6-5 and TRBJ2-5; 10 nucleotides align to TRBD1. V trimming: 0 bases; J trimming: 3 bases; junction bases outside the gene matches: 4. CDR3 length: 16 residues. Germline V gives CDR1 MNHEY, CDR2 SVGAGI. DNA for the CDR3: TGTGCCAGCAGTTACTCCGGGACAGGGGCCGAAGAGACCCAGTACTTC. Its protein is CASSYSGTGAEETQYF.

The rearrangement uses TRBV10-3 and TRBJ2-5, with D perhaps matching TRBD1 (5 bases). The assigned J gene may be wrong: the sequence end matches TRBJ2-7 better. Germline-derived CDR1 and CDR2 are ENHRY and SYGVKD. This CDR3 has 15 amino acids. The CDR3 region is CAISESGQLDYEQYF. The CDR3 bases are TGTGCCATCAGTGAGTCGGGGCAGCTGGACTACGAGCAGTACTTC.

The V gene is TRBV5-1, the J gene TRBJ2-1; 9 bases line up with TRBD1. In germline, CDR1 is SGHRS, CDR2 YFSETQ. CDR3 length: 14 amino acids. J was trimmed by 8 bases and V by 7 bases; bases with no gene match: 10. The CDR3 here is CASLRGTGMDEQFF. DNA of the CDR3: TGCGCCAGCTTGAGGGGGACAGGGATGGATGAGCAGTTCTTC.

The rearrangement joins TRBV19 to TRBJ2-5; D possibly uses TRBD1 or TRBD2 (7 bases each). Per the germline V gene, CDR1 is LNHDA and CDR2 is SQIVND (reference sequence). Between the trimmed V and J ends, which lost 4 bases and 5 bases, there was a span of 17 bases. There are 15 residues in the CDR3. The CDR3 DNA reads as TGTGCCAGTAGTAGGGAGGGACAGCGGCGGGAGACCCAGTACTTC. Protein product: CASSREGQRRETQYF.

V usage is TRBV5-1 and J usage is TRBJ1-2; D uncertain. The CDR3 spans 14 residues. V was shortened by 4 bases and J by 0 bases, with 10 bases between the two germline ends. Per the germline V gene, CDR1 is SGHRS and CDR2 is YFSETQ. The CDR3 sequence is CASSPEVPNYGYTF. The CDR3 DNA reads TGCGCCAGCAGCCCGGAGGTGCCTAACTATGGCTACACCTTC.

The chain combines TRBV27 with TRBJ2-3, with 8 nucleotides matching TRBD2. J was trimmed by 2 bases and V by 5 bases; bases with no gene match: 12. This CDR3 spans 17 amino acids. Germline values: CDR1 MNHEY, CDR2 SMNVEV (reference sequence). The DNA for the CDR3 is TGTGCCAGCAGTCGCGGTGTTAGCGGGATAGTCACAGATACGCAGTATTTT. This translates into CASSRGVSGIVTDTQYF.

This chain uses TRBV13 with TRBJ1-1; 7 positions match TRBD1. Looked up from germline, CDR1 is PRHDT and CDR2 is FYEKMQ (reference sequence). The junction had 9 bases not matched to a gene; V was cut back by 7 bases and J by 1 base. The CDR3 consists of 15 residues. The chain's CDR3 is CASKGHGTENTEAFF. In nucleotides, the CDR3 is TGTGCCAGCAAGGGTCATGGGACAGAGAACACTGAAGCTTTCTTT.

This clone was recorded once. This chain joins TRBV5-8 and TRBJ2-7, with D perhaps TRBD1 (5 bases). The CDR3 is made up of 13 amino acids. With 1 base removed from V and 2 bases from J, the gap between germline ends came to 7 bases. Germline loops: CDR1 SGHTS, CDR2 YDEGEE. CDR3: CASSLRQTYEQYF. The CDR3 DNA reads TGTGCCAGCAGCTTGCGACAGACCTACGAGCAGTACTTC.

The chain is built from TRBV7-3 and TRBJ2-7; 10 bases match TRBD2. The CDR3 runs 14 residues. CDR1 is SGHTA and CDR2 is FQGTGA in the germline V gene. V was pared by 5 bases and J by 7 bases, with 8 bases of the junction left unmatched. The CDR3 nucleotides are TGTGCCAGCAGCGAACTAGCGGGGCCGGGTGAGCAGTACTTC. Protein product: CASSELAGPGEQYF.

The chain combines TRBV5-1 with TRBJ2-4; TRBD2 agrees at 11 bases. V was clipped by 4 bases and J by 0 bases; unmatched bases: 3. Germline loops: CDR1 SGHRS, CDR2 YFSETQ. The CDR3 is 16 residues long. The CDR3 DNA reads TGCGCCAGCAGCAAAACTAGCGGGGGAGCCAAAAACATTCAGTACTTC. It translates to CASSKTSGGAKNIQYF.

The chain has TRBV7-6 and TRBJ2-7, with 11 bases that match TRBD2. The CDR3 covers 16 residues. Germline V lookup: CDR1 SGHVS, CDR2 FNYEAQ. Trimming cost V 5 bases and J 1 base; bases outside gene matches: 7. CDR3: CASSAELAGVSYEQYF. CDR3 coding DNA: TGTGCCAGCAGCGCCGAACTAGCGGGAGTGTCCTACGAGCAGTACTTC.

V usage is TRBV28 and J usage is TRBJ1-1; D remains ambiguous. Per germline, CDR1 MDHEN and CDR2 SYDVKM. V lost 1 base, J lost 1 base, and 10 bases lay in between. This CDR3 has 15 amino acids. The CDR3: CASSLSDLPNTEAFF. For the CDR3, the DNA is TGTGCCAGCAGTTTATCCGACCTACCGAACACTGAAGCTTTCTTT.

The genes are TRBV21-1 and TRBJ1-5; the table assigns TRBD1, which was not confirmed against the DNA. TRBV21-1 is tagged as a pseudogene. The CDR3 runs to 17 residues. The CDR3 is CASSRRQGASGNQPQHF. For the CDR3, the DNA is TGTGCCAGCAGCAGGCGGCAGGGGGCGTCCGGCAATCAGCCCCAGCATTTT.

This rearrangement joins TRBV5-8 to TRBJ2-7; TRBD1 matches 7 bases. There are 14 residues in the CDR3. V dropped 9 bases and J dropped 7; count of bases not matched to a gene: 16. Germline CDR1 and CDR2: SGHTS and YDEGEE. This chain's CDR3 is CATIETGNTGEQYF. In DNA form, the CDR3 reads TGTGCCACCATAGAGACAGGGAATACGGGAGAGCAGTACTTC.

The chain employs TRBV5-1 and TRBJ2-2, with D possibly being TRBD1 (6 bases). The CDR3 extends over 14 amino acids. Deletions cut 4 bases from V and 6 bases from J, with 13 bases between. Germline assignment: CDR1 SGHRS and CDR2 YFSETQ. The CDR3 DNA follows: TGCGCCAGCAGCCAAATACAGGGATCCGGGGAGCTGTTTTTT. It specifies CASSQIQGSGELFF.

The chain couples TRBV7-9 to TRBJ2-7; D is possibly TRBD2 (5 bases). V was cut by 6 bases and J by 0 bases, with 12 bases left in between. CDR1 is SEHNR, CDR2 FQNEAQ, per germline (reference sequence). CDR3 length: 14 amino acids. The CDR3 protein is CASSSWRASYEQYF. DNA of the CDR3: TGTGCCAGCAGTTCCTGGCGGGCCTCCTACGAGCAGTACTTC.

This clone appeared once. The rearrangement links TRBV5-1 to TRBJ1-1; tentative D call: TRBD1 (5 bases). CDR1 is SGHRS and CDR2 is YFSETQ in the germline V gene. This CDR3 is 13 amino acids long. V was trimmed by 4 bases and J by 3 bases, leaving 10 bases between them. CDR3 amino acids: CASSRGIDTEAFF. For the CDR3, the DNA is TGCGCCAGCAGCAGGGGTATAGACACTGAAGCTTTCTTT.

The chain uses TRBV9 and TRBJ1-1; TRBD1 aligns across 7 bases. The V gene end was trimmed by 0 bases and the J gene end by 1 base; junction bases not matched to a gene: 9. The CDR3 contains 17 residues. Germline V lookup: CDR1 SGDLS, CDR2 YYNGEE. The CDR3 spells CASSVAWVGQQNTEAFF. The CDR3 DNA is TGTGCCAGCAGCGTAGCTTGGGTGGGACAGCAGAACACTGAAGCTTTCTTT. The entire variable domain, with the rest obtained from reference TRBV9 and TRBJ1-1, is as follows: DSGVTQTPKHLITATGQRVTLRCSPRSGDLSVYWYQQSLDQGLQFLIQYYNGEERAKGNILERFSAQQFPDLHSELNLSSLELGDSALYFCASSVAWVGQQNTEAFFGQGTRLTVV.